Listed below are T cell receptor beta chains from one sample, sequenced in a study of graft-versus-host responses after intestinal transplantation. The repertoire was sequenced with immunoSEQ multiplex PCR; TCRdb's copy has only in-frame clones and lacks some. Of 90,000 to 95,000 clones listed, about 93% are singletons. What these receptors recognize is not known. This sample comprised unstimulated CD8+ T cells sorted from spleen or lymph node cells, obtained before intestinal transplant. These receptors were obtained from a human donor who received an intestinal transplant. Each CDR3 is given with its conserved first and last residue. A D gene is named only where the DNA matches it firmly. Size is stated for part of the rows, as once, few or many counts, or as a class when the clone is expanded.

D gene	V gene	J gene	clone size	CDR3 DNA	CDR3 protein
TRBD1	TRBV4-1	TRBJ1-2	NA	TGCGCCAGCAGGCTGGGACAGGGGGCTAACTATGGCTACACCTTC	CASRLGQGANYGYTF
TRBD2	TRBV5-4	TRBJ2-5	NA	TGTGCCAGCAGCTCCCCCCTCGAGCGGGGGGAGACCCAGTACTTC	CASSSPLERGETQYF
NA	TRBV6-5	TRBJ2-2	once	TGTGCCAGCAGTTACTCCTACAACACCGGGGAGCTGTTTTTT	CASSYSYNTGELFF
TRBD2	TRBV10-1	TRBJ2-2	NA	TGCGCCAGCACTAGCGGGAGGGCCGACACCGGGGAGCTGTTTTTT	CASTSGRADTGELFF
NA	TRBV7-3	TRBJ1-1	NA	TGTGCCAGCAGTTCGGGTTTCATGAACACTGAAGCTTTCTTT	CASSSGFMNTEAFF
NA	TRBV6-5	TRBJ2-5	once	TGTGCCAGCAGTTACGCCAATTCCGGGACCCAGTACTTC	CASSYANSGTQYF
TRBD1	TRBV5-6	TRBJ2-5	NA	TGTGCCAGCAGCTCACAGGGGGAGAATACGGAGACCCAGTACTTC	CASSSQGENTETQYF
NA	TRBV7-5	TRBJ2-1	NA	TGTGCCAGAAGCTTAGGGGGGAGCGGGAGAGGATTTAATGAGCAGTTCTTC	CARSLGGSGRGFNEQFF
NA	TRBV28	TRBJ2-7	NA	TGTGCCAGCAGTTCGATAATGGGACATGTATACGAGCAGTACTTC	CASSSIMGHVYEQYF
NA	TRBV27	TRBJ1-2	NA	TGTGCCAGCAGTTTAGTTCTAAACTATGGCTACACCTTC	CASSLVLNYGYTF
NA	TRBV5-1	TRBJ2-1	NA	TGCGCCAGCAGCTCCTCCGGGGCCTACAATGAGCAGTTCTTC	CASSSSGAYNEQFF
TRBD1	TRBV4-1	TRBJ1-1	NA	TGCGCCAGCAGCCAATTTAGAACAGGGGCTAACACTGAAGCTTTCTTT	CASSQFRTGANTEAFF
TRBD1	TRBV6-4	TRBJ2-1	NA	TGTGCCAGCAGTGACTCGGGGCAGGGGGATTACAATGAGCAGTTCTTC	CASSDSGQGDYNEQFF
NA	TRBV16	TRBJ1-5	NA	TGTGCCAGCAGCCAATCGGGCCCCCTAATGGCCCAGCATTTT	CASSQSGPLMAQHF
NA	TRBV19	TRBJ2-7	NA	TGTGCCAGTAGTATTTCAGGGAGGAGCTCCTACGAGCAGTACTTC	CASSISGRSSYEQYF
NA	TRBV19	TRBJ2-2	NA	TGTGCCAGTAGTGCGGGACTCCAAGGGGAGCTGTTTTTT	CASSAGLQGELFF
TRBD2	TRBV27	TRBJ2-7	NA	TGTGCCAGCAGTCTAACCGGACTAGCGGGATTTAACGAGCAGTACTTC	CASSLTGLAGFNEQYF
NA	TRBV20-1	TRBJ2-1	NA	TGCCGACTTTCCTACTACAATGAGCAGTTCTTC	CRLSYYNEQFF
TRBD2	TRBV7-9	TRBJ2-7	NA	TGTGCCAGCAGCTTCGCGACTAGCGGTCCCTACGAGCAGTACTTC	CASSFATSGPYEQYF
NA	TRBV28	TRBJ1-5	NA	TGTGCCAGCAGTTCCCCCCTTCTTAATCAGCCCCAGCATTTT	CASSSPLLNQPQHF
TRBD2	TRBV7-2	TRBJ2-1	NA	TGTGCCAGCAGCTTAGTCTCTAGCGGGTACAATGAGCAGTTCTTC	CASSLVSSGYNEQFF
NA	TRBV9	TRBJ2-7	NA	TGTGCCAGCAGCGTAGGACTTTCCTACGAGCAGTACTTC	CASSVGLSYEQYF
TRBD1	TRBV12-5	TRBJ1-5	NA	TGTGCTAGTGGTTTGTCCCCGGGACAGATCTTGACTCAGCCCCAGCATTTT	CASGLSPGQILTQPQHF
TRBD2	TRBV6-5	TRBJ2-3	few	TGTGCCAGCAGTGAGGGACTAGCAACAGATACGCAGTATTTT	CASSEGLATDTQYF
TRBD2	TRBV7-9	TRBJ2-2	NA	TGTGCCAGCAGCTTAGCCGGGAGGACTAACACCGGGGAGCTGTTTTTT	CASSLAGRTNTGELFF
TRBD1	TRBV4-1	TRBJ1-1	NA	TGCGCCAGCAGGATCGACCGGGACAGGGGGCCGATGAACACTGAAGCTTTCTTT	CASRIDRDRGPMNTEAFF
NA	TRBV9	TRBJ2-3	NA	TGTGCCAGCAGCCTCTACACAGATACGCAGTATTTT	CASSLYTDTQYF
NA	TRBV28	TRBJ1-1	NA	TGTGCCAGCAGTCGCGGGTGGGACACTGAAGCTTTCTTT	CASSRGWDTEAFF
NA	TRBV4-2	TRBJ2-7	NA	TGTGCCAGCAGCCAAGGTGCCAGAATGGCCTACGAGCAGTACTTC	CASSQGARMAYEQYF
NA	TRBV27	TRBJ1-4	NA	TGTGCCAGCAGTTCGTCCGATGAAAAACTGTTTTTT	CASSSSDEKLFF
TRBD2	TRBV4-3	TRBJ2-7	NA	TGCGCCAGCAGCGGCGGGGTAGCGGGGACCTACGAGCAGTACTTC	CASSGGVAGTYEQYF
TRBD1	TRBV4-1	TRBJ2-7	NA	TGCGCCAGCAGCCAAGCGAGGGACAGTACCTACGAGCAGTACTTC	CASSQARDSTYEQYF
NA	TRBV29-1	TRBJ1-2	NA	TGCAGCGGCGTCGTCGACACATCTAACTATGGCTACACCTTC	CSGVVDTSNYGYTF
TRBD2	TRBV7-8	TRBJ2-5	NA	TGTGCCAGCACCCTAGGACTAGCGGGGGCTCTCTCCCAAGAGACCCAGTACTTC	CASTLGLAGALSQETQYF
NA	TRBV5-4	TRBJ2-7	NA	TGTGCCAGCAGCTTGGACAACAGAGTATACGAGCAGTACTTC	CASSLDNRVYEQYF
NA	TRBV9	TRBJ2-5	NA	TGTGCCAGCAGCGTAGTAGGGGGAGAAGAGACCCAGTACTTC	CASSVVGGEETQYF
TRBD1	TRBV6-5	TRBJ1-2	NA	TGTGCCAGCAGTTCCGGACAGGGTTCGATTTATGGCTACACCTTC	CASSSGQGSIYGYTF
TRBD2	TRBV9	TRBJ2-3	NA	TGTGCCAGCAGCTCATCTAGGACTAGCGGGAGGGTCACAGATACGCAGTATTTT	CASSSSRTSGRVTDTQYF
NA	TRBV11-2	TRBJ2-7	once	TGTGCCAGCAGCTACTCCGGGGGTCGCTACGAGCAGTACTTC	CASSYSGGRYEQYF
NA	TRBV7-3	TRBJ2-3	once	TGTGCCAGCAGCGCGGGACAGACTAGCACAGATACGCAGTATTTT	CASSAGQTSTDTQYF